The clone carrying this T cell receptor beta chain was counted only a few times. The antigen is unknown. The source of the sample is a study of glioma-infiltrating T cells. Points from the study as a whole: Non-neoplastic patients had below-expected tissue-blood divergence, while all gliomas exceeded expectation.

Using RNA template, CDR3s of TCR alpha and beta were amplified with iRepertoire arm-PCR. For one-step reverse transcription and amplification, about 85-400 ng of tissue mRNA or PBMC total RNA was used. TCRdb reprocessed the multiplex PCR reads with MiXCR, giving one entry per CDR3 protein. The data hold approximately 120,000 distinct CDR3 sequences, with roughly 24% observed a single time. The sequence was obtained from a human donor with low-grade glioma or glioblastoma, undergoing nonglioma brain surgery, or in good health (not recorded which). The material sequenced was glioma tissue, nonneoplastic brain tissue, or PBMCs (not recorded which).

The CDR3 DNA reads TGTGCCAGCAGTCCCCCAGACAGTGCTGAAGCTTTCTTT. Amino acids: CASSPPDSAEAFF. The V gene is TRBV12-3 or TRBV12-4, the J gene TRBJ1-1, with D possibly being TRBD1 (5 bases). This CDR3 is built from 13 residues. The V and J ends lost 5 bases and 6 bases respectively, with 13 bases between them.